The T cell receptor (beta chain) under discussion was sequenced for a study of blood T cell repertoires in COVID-19. Generated by immunoSEQ multiplex PCR, the TCRdb table keeps only in-frame clones and is missing some. The table lists fewer than 350,000 clones, 86% of them singletons. Looked up from germline, CDR1 is DFQATT and CDR2 is SNEGSKA (reference sequence). This CDR3 has 10 residues. Deletions cut 4 bases from V and 7 bases from J, with 5 bases between. The chain combines TRBV20-1 with TRBJ2-1; no clear D. Sequenced: peripheral blood. This clonotype was sampled from a woman in her twenties or thirties with COVID-19, enrolled during active disease. CDR3 nucleotide sequence: TGCAGTGCTATCTTTAATGAGCAGTTCTTC. Protein: CSAIFNEQFF.